A single sample gave rise to the 15 T cell receptor beta chains below, sequenced in a study of T cell responses to AZD1222 COVID-19 vaccine. Method: immunoSEQ multiplex PCR; TCRdb's copy keeps in-frame clones and lacks some. The data show 110,000 or so clones, 85% to 90% seen once. The sample was peripheral blood, taken 28 days after the second AZD1222 dose. The receptors originated from an adult who received the AZD1222 COVID-19 vaccine.

This chain uses TRBV9 with TRBJ1-4, with 9 bases lining up with TRBD1. Germline V gene sequence: CDR1 SGDLS, CDR2 YYNGEE. The CDR3 is 15 residues long. Trimming took 3 bases from V and 3 from J; bases not matched to a gene: 3. Here the CDR3 reads CASSDGQGSNEKLFF. In DNA, the CDR3 is TGTGCCAGCAGCGACGGACAGGGGTCTAATGAAAAACTGTTTTTT.

The chain carries TRBV6-2 or TRBV6-3 and TRBJ2-1, with D tentatively TRBD2 (6 bases). The length of the CDR3 is 15 residues. V was trimmed by 2 bases and J by 8 bases, leaving 16 bases between them. Germline-derived CDR1 and CDR2 are MNHEY and SVGEGT. The CDR3 DNA reads as TGTGCCAGCAGTTACGTACCGACTAGTATCGATGAGCAGTTCTTC. Its protein is CASSYVPTSIDEQFF.

V usage is TRBV5-6 and J usage is TRBJ2-7; 7 positions agree with TRBD2. The CDR3 contains 13 residues. The germline V gene encodes CDR1 SGHDT and CDR2 YYEEEE. V trimming: 3 bases; J trimming: 2 bases; junction bases outside the gene matches: 2. The CDR3 coding sequence is TGTGCCAGCAGCTCCGGGACTACCTACGAGCAGTACTTC. This sequence encodes CASSSGTTYEQYF.

The chain carries TRBV24-1 and TRBJ2-2; D call uncertain. Germline V gene lookup returns CDR1 KGHDR and CDR2 SFDVKD. The CDR3 is 13 amino acids. The V gene lost 7 bases and the J gene lost 1 base, with 6 bases spanning the gap. The CDR3 sequence is CATRTGNTGELFF. CDR3 nucleotide sequence: TGTGCCACCAGAACTGGGAACACCGGGGAGCTGTTTTTT.

The chain uses TRBV5-8 and TRBJ1-1; D unresolved. This CDR3 contains 13 residues. Per the germline V gene, CDR1 is SGHTS and CDR2 is YDEGEE. Deletions cut 0 bases from V and 6 bases from J, with 9 bases between. This CDR3 reads CASSLAGYAEAFF. Written as DNA, the CDR3 is TGTGCCAGCAGCTTGGCCGGATACGCTGAAGCTTTCTTT.

This sequence joins TRBV9 and TRBJ2-3; tentative D call: TRBD2 (6 bases). V lost 4 bases to trimming and J lost 5 bases, with 14 bases between them. The CDR3 contains 14 residues. Germline CDR1 SGDLS, CDR2 YYNGEE. The CDR3 is CASSTPRELDTQYF. The CDR3 nucleotides read TGTGCCAGCAGCACCCCCCGGGAGTTAGATACGCAGTATTTT. Full variable domain (remainder filled in from reference TRBV9 and TRBJ2-3): DSGVTQTPKHLITATGQRVTLRCSPRSGDLSVYWYQQSLDQGLQFLIQYYNGEERAKGNILERFSAQQFPDLHSELNLSSLELGDSALYFCASSTPRELDTQYFGPGTRLTVL.

CDR3 bases: TGCAGTGCTCGTGTAGCGGGAGTAGGCGGGGAGCTGTTTTTT. It encodes CSARVAGVGGELFF. The chain joins TRBV20-1 to TRBJ2-2, with 9 bases fitting TRBD2. CDR1 DFQATT and CDR2 SNEGSKA come from the germline V gene (reference sequence). The CDR3 contains 14 residues. With 5 bases clipped from V and 7 bases from J, the junction kept 8 bases outside the gene matches.

J is TRBJ2-3 and V is TRBV6-2 or TRBV6-3; the D gene is possibly TRBD2 (6 bases). The V end lost 5 bases, the J end lost 4 bases, and 16 bases lay between the germline ends. CDR3 length equals 15 residues. Germline V gene lookup returns CDR1 MNHEY and CDR2 SVGEGT. The CDR3 loop reads CASSRSTSGADTQYF. DNA of the CDR3: TGTGCCAGCAGTCGATCGACTAGTGGGGCAGATACGCAGTATTTT.

The chain joins TRBV28 to TRBJ1-2; 8 nucleotides align to TRBD1. This CDR3 region has 16 residues. Trimming removed 3 bases from V and 2 bases from J; junction bases left unmatched: 8. Germline CDR1 is MDHEN and CDR2 is SYDVKM. DNA of the CDR3: TGTGCCAGCAGTTTGGCCGCGGGACAGGAAAACTATGGCTACACCTTC. Translation gives CASSLAAGQENYGYTF.

The chain employs TRBV19 and TRBJ1-6; the D gene is possibly TRBD1 (5 bases). This CDR3 comprises 15 residues. Germline assignment: CDR1 LNHDA and CDR2 SQIVND (reference sequence). Trimming took 9 bases from V and 9 from J, leaving 21 bases between them. The CDR3 DNA is TGTGCCAGCCGAGGGGCCCCACTGGGTAGTTCACCCCTCCACTTT. Translated: CASRGAPLGSSPLHF.

CDR3 DNA sequence: TGTGCCAGCAGCGTAGTTGGGGGAGAGACCCAGTACTTC. It encodes CASSVVGGETQYF. The chain joins TRBV9 to TRBJ2-5; TRBD1 or TRBD2 may be the D gene (5 bases each). This CDR3 region has 13 residues. Trimming left V 0 bases short and J 4 bases short, with 7 bases between. Germline CDR1 and CDR2: SGDLS and YYNGEE.

The chain recombines TRBV5-1 with TRBJ1-1, with a tentative D call TRBD1 (5 bases). There are 15 residues in the CDR3. The germline gives CDR1 SGHRS, CDR2 YFSETQ. Trimming removed 4 bases from V and 1 base from J, with 14 bases in between. The CDR3 DNA sequence: TGCGCCAGCAGCAGGATACGAAGGGGGAACACTGAAGCTTTCTTT. This sequence encodes CASSRIRRGNTEAFF.

In the case of this clone: This sample includes further DNA sequences coding for the same CDR3. This chain links TRBV6-5 with TRBJ1-1; D perhaps matches TRBD1 (5 bases). CDR1 is MNHEY and CDR2 is SVGAGI in the germline V gene. This CDR3 region has 15 residues. Trimming took 0 bases from V and 2 from J, leaving 10 bases between them. CDR3: CASSYSSRANTEAFF. CDR3 coding DNA: TGTGCCAGCAGTTACTCGAGCAGGGCTAACACTGAAGCTTTCTTT.

This CDR3 reads CASSSAGSSYNEQFF. The CDR3 DNA follows: TGTGCCAGCAGTTCCGCGGGGAGCTCCTACAATGAGCAGTTCTTC. V usage is TRBV27 and J usage is TRBJ2-1, with D possibly matching TRBD2 (6 bases). V was pared by 4 bases and J by 0 bases, with 10 bases between. CDR1 and CDR2 (germline): MNHEY, SMNVEV (reference sequence). This CDR3 is 15 amino acids long.

This chain joins TRBV6-5 and TRBJ2-5; no definite D call. CDR3 length: 10 residues. Germline lookup yields CDR1 MNHEY and CDR2 SVGAGI. Trimming shortened V by 10 bases and J by 3 bases, and 6 bases separated the two germline ends. CDR3 sequence (DNA): TGTGCCACCCACGAAGAGACCCAGTACTTC. The encoded protein is CATHEETQYF.